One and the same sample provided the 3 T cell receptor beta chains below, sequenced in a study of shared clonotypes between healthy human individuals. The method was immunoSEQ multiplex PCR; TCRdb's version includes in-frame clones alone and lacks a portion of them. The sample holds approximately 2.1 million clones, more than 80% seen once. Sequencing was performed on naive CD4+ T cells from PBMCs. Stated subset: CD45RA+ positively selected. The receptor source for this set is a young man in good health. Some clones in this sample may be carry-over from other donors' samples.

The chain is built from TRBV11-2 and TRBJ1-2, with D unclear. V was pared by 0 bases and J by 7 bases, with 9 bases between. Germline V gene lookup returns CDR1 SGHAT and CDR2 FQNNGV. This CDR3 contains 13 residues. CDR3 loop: CASSLDLQRGYTF. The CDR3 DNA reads TGTGCCAGCAGCTTAGATCTCCAGCGTGGCTACACCTTC.

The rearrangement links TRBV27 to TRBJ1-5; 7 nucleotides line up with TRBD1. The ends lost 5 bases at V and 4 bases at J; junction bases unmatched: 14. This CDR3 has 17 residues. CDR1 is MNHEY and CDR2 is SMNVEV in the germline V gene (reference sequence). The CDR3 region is CASSPTTGFKLNQPQHF. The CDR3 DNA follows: TGTGCCAGCAGTCCGACGACAGGGTTTAAATTAAATCAGCCCCAGCATTTT.

The CDR3 is CASSLKGAEAFF. The CDR3 nucleotides are TGTGCCAGCAGCTTAAAGGGGGCTGAAGCTTTCTTT. V and J are TRBV11-1 and TRBJ1-1, with a weak D call TRBD1 (6 bases). This CDR3 comprises 12 residues. From germline, CDR1 is SGHAT and CDR2 FQDESV (reference sequence). Between the trimmed V and J ends, which lost 2 bases and 6 bases, there was a span of 7 bases.